This T cell receptor (beta chain) was sequenced for a study of beta chain features in type 1 diabetes (dated by TCRdb to 2016 to 2019). Study-wide context: Patients and healthy donors did not differ in mean age, gender distribution, total cell number or subset yield. Across all samples, about 110 million sorted cells were examined, and cell number per subset correlated strongly with RNA yield. In the study, recently diagnosed type 1 diabetes patients and matched healthy donors were compared on the TCRB repertoires of their sorted circulating CD4+ T cell subsets. Regulatory and stem cell-like memory subsets were obtained from only 8 patients and about 8 healthy donors, while naive and central memory subsets were obtained from all 30 or so donors.

The High Capacity cDNA Reverse Transcription Kit was used to reverse transcribe all of the isolated RNA, meaning that expressed TCRB transcripts were what got sequenced. Deep immunoSEQ sequencing was applied to naive, central memory and regulatory T cell samples, giving an average of about 3.57 million total reads per sample. Sorted cells were lysed in RLT buffer, and RNA was extracted using DNase-treated RNeasy Micro or Mini kits according to cell number. Each cell subset was processed on its own to prevent cross-contamination, while patient and healthy donor samples were processed together. The immunoSEQ multiplex PCR was used to amplify TCRB sequences from cDNA, generating 87-bp fragments that spanned the CDR3 region. Sequencing of the amplicons was performed on the Illumina HiSeq platform. From the authors' description of their analysis: Synthetic template baselines were used to correct PCR bias computationally, reads within Hamming distance 2 were collapsed, and singletons that could not be merged were discarded. Reads were aligned to IMGT to assign V, D and J genes, CDR3 length, and insertions or deletions at six rearrangement sites. Within each subset, clonotype counts were normalized to the number of sorted cells before true diversity and Gini coefficients were calculated with the tcR R package. Repertoire sharing was quantified using the overlap coefficient calculated on TCRB nucleotide sequences. Out-of-frame TCRB sequences from naive cells were analyzed as a proxy for the pre-selection repertoire. The table comes from immuneACCESS by way of TCRdb, which keeps in-frame sequences with V and J called. Part of the clones is missing from these tables; in studies checked, under half for an unresolved V gene and the rest for unknown reasons. D and trimming were read from the DNA, whereas the V and J calls and clone size are those reported in that table. The sample yields 250,000 or so clones; over 65% were counted once. The ten most abundant clones make up about 0.05% of the sample.

Results and caveats for the whole study, not just this receptor: Fewer insertions and more nucleotide deletions at VDJ recombination sites were observed in patients with type 1 diabetes, implying thymic rearrangement abnormalities. In all four CD4+ subsets, TCRB CDR3 length was moderately but significantly shorter in type 1 diabetes patients. Shorter templates might have been favored by PCR, but patient and control samples were amplified and corrected together, so both groups would have been affected equally by any skew. Because small numbers of individuals were included in the HLA sub-analyses, any influence of HLA type on TCRB rearrangement was left unresolved. Because cDNA rather than genomic DNA was sequenced, highly expressing activated cells could have been over-represented, although no difference in activation and CD3 levels was found between groups. Naive, central memory and regulatory TCRB repertoires appeared to be more similar among patients than among healthy donors.

From each donor, a single peripheral blood sample of about 100 mL on average was drawn into heparinised tubes. A BD FACSAria II was used to sort naive, central memory, regulatory and stem cell-like memory CD4+ T cells with a panel that included CD45RO, CCR7, CD25, CD127, CD95 and CD27. Purity was above 98% for every sorted population. PBMCs were isolated immediately by Lymphoprep density gradient centrifugation and stained directly without culture. So that batch effects would be minimized, each experiment stained and sorted samples in pairs, pairing one healthy donor with one patient. V has 6 bases trimmed and J has 0 bases trimmed; junction bases matching no gene number 3. The CDR3 contains 14 residues, cysteine and phenylalanine counted. Just the 42-base CDR3 DNA is kept, in frame starting at base 1. In the germline V gene (reference sequence), CDR1 corresponds to PRHDT and CDR2 to FYEKMQ. This clone was recorded once. Its recognized antigen is unknown. Base quality data are lacking; no much larger clone is found one base away.

The receptor chain draws on TRBV13 and TRBJ2-3; 7 bases in the junction line up with TRBD2. Sequenced sample: naive CD4+ T cells from blood. What this sample's cell subset or site label stands for: true naive CD4+ T cells. The origin of this receptor is a man in his thirties or forties in good health. The CDR3: CASSSSGSTDTQYF. In nucleotides, the sequence is TGTGCCAGCAGTTCTAGCGGTAGCACAGATACGCAGTATTTT.